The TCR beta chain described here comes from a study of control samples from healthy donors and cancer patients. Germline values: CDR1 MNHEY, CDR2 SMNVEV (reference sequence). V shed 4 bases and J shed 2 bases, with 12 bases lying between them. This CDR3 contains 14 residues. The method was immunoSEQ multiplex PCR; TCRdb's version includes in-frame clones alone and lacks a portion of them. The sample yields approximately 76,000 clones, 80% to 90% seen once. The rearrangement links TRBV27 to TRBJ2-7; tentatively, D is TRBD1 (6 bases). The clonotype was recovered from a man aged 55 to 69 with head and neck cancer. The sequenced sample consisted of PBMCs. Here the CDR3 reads CASSWGRTTYEQYF. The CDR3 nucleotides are TGTGCCAGCAGTTGGGGGCGAACCACCTACGAGCAGTACTTC.